In its sample, the clone carrying this T cell receptor beta chain was seen once. The antigen is undetermined. The assay was immunoSEQ multiplex PCR, and TCRdb's table has in-frame clones only and misses some. The data show 30,000 to 45,000 clones, around nine tenths seen once. Deletions cut 8 bases from V and 8 bases from J, with 21 bases between. The germline V gene has CDR1 MNHNS and CDR2 SASEGT. This CDR3 contains 14 residues. The sample comes from a study of lymphopenia after photon versus proton radiotherapy. Study results and limitations: Only patients who died were analyzed for survival; proton advantage is unproven. Proton therapy kept repertoires fairly stable, unlike photons, which gained effector/memory cells. Post-nadir diversity loss with photons came from oligoclonal expansion, particularly CD8+ Temra cells.

The sequencing here drew on peripheral blood, taken from a patient treated with photon-based radiotherapy. The receptor was derived from a man aged 60 to 69 with cholangiocarcinoma. The gene calls are TRBV6-1 and TRBJ1-2; no clear D. The CDR3 coding sequence is TGTGCCAGCCGTACCCAGGTTTACGTGGTCGGCTACACCTTC. This codes for CASRTQVYVVGYTF.